This TCR beta chain was captured by sequencing in a study of blood T cell repertoires in COVID-19. The overall study: Acute and convalescent COVID-19 samples came from the United States, Italy and Spain.

Germline V gene sequence: CDR1 SGDLS, CDR2 YYNGEE. The CDR3 is 15 residues long. The V gene lost 0 bases and the J gene lost 1 base, with 10 bases spanning the gap. TCRdb's copy holds only in-frame clones and misses some; the assay was immunoSEQ multiplex PCR. The sample records approximately 120,000 clones, around four fifths being singletons. This chain connects TRBV9 to TRBJ1-1; tentatively, D is TRBD1 (6 bases). Sequences were obtained from peripheral blood. The clonotype comes from a woman in her sixties or seventies with acute or convalescent COVID-19. The CDR3 sequence: CASSVAPGQNTEAFF. As DNA, the CDR3 is TGTGCCAGCAGCGTAGCACCGGGACAGAACACTGAAGCTTTCTTT.